This T cell receptor (beta chain) is from a study of siplizumab effects on memory and regulatory T cells. The germline gives CDR1 SGHNT, CDR2 YYREEE (reference sequence). CDR3 length: 14 amino acids. A note on this clone: Germline is not matched at one junction end, which may reflect a read error.

Data came from immunoSEQ multiplex PCR; TCRdb stores just in-frame clones and leaves some out. This sample has 57,000 or so clones, with roughly 93% found just once. J is TRBJ2-1 and V is TRBV5-4; D gene ambiguous. The TCR sequence derives from a human donor in good health. Specimen: CD8+ T cells sorted from blood. DNA for the CDR3: TGTGCCAGCAACTTGGGTGGAAGCATCAATGAGCAGTTCTTC. It encodes CASNLGGSINEQFF.